Shown below are 32 T cell receptor beta chains from a single sample sequenced in a study of shared T cell receptors in the human thymus. Data came from immunoSEQ multiplex PCR; TCRdb stores just in-frame clones and leaves some out. The sample has 640,000 or so clones, over 75% seen once. This same sample was also taken into another study, of human thymus T cells.

Sequenced material: thymocytes. The receptors shown here come from a boy in the first two years of life with a congenital heart defect.

The chain carries TRBV5-1 and TRBJ1-2; 8 bases line up with TRBD1. V was pared by 1 base and J by 6 bases, with 5 bases of the junction left unmatched. The CDR3 extends over 14 amino acids. Germline CDR1 SGHRS, CDR2 YFSETQ. Written as DNA, the CDR3 is TGCGCCAGCAGCTTGCAGGCGACAGGGGATGGCTACACCTTC. Translated: CASSLQATGDGYTF.

The DNA for the CDR3 is TGTGCCAGTAGTTCCCTGTTCCCCGGGACAGGGTCGGAGAAGAGCTACACCTTC. Amino acid sequence: CASSSLFPGTGSEKSYTF. V and J are TRBV19 and TRBJ1-2; 9 positions match TRBD1. This CDR3 is 18 amino acids long. Germline V gene sequence: CDR1 LNHDA, CDR2 SQIVND (reference sequence). V lost 5 bases to trimming and J lost 9 bases; unmatched junction nucleotides: 22.

The gene calls are TRBV5-4 and TRBJ2-5; D perhaps matches TRBD1 (6 bases). V lost 0 bases, J lost 5 bases, and 11 bases lay in between. Per the germline V gene, CDR1 is SGHNT and CDR2 is YYREEE (reference sequence). This CDR3 has 14 amino acids. The CDR3 loop reads CASSLAFQGETQYF. CDR3 DNA: TGTGCCAGCAGCTTGGCCTTTCAGGGGGAGACCCAGTACTTC.

V and J are TRBV29-1 and TRBJ1-4; D is uncertain. The germline V gene encodes CDR1 SQVTM and CDR2 ANQGSEA. This CDR3 contains 13 residues. Trimming stripped 4 bases from V and 8 bases from J, with 14 bases between. The CDR3 loop reads CSVASSGTEKLFF. The CDR3 DNA sequence: TGCAGCGTTGCCTCGTCAGGAACAGAAAAACTGTTTTTT.

The rearrangement uses TRBV5-4 and TRBJ2-7, with TRBD2 matching 14 bases. The ends lost 3 bases at V and 3 bases at J; junction bases unmatched: 8. Germline CDR1 is SGHNT and CDR2 is YYREEE (reference sequence). The CDR3 contains 17 residues. DNA for the CDR3: TGTGCCAGCAGCTCCGTTGGGGGGACTAGCGGGAGCTACGAGCAGTACTTC. Its translation: CASSSVGGTSGSYEQYF.

This clone has only one observation. The rearrangement uses TRBV20-1 and TRBJ2-7; D gene ambiguous. V was trimmed by 3 bases and J by 7 bases, leaving 7 bases between them. The CDR3 length is 10 residues. CDR1 and CDR2 from the germline V gene are DFQATT and SNEGSKA (reference sequence). The CDR3 DNA reads as TGCAGTGCTAGTTGGCAAGAGCAGTACTTC. Its translation: CSASWQEQYF.

The chain couples TRBV5-1 to TRBJ2-1; D is unclear. Between the trimmed V and J ends, which lost 2 bases and 6 bases, there was a span of 6 bases. Germline loops: CDR1 SGHRS, CDR2 YFSETQ. The CDR3 is made up of 12 amino acids. The CDR3 reads CASSFSINEQFF. The CDR3 nucleotides are TGCGCCAGCAGCTTTTCCATCAATGAGCAGTTCTTC. The complete variable domain, with remaining parts taken from reference TRBV5-1 and TRBJ2-1, reads KAGVTQTPRYLIKTRGQQVTLSCSPISGHRSVSWYQQTPGQGLQFLFEYFSETQRNKGNFPGRFSGRQFSNSRSEMNVSTLELGDSALYLCASSFSINEQFFGPGTRLTVL.

The rearrangement joins TRBV7-4 to TRBJ1-5; 9 nucleotides match TRBD1. Trimming removed 6 bases from V and 3 bases from J; junction bases left unmatched: 9. The germline gives CDR1 SGHVT, CDR2 SQSDAQ. The CDR3 extends over 16 amino acids. Here the CDR3 DNA reads TGTGCCAGCAGGTTACGGTGGGACAGGGCCAATCAGCCCCAGCATTTT. It yields the protein CASRLRWDRANQPQHF. The whole variable domain, remainder taken from reference TRBV7-4 and TRBJ1-5, is GAGVSQSPRYKVAKRGRDVALRCDSISGHVTLYWYRQTLGQGSEVLTYSQSDAQRDKSGRPSGRFSAERPERSVSTLKIQRTEQGDSAVYLCASRLRWDRANQPQHFGDGTRLSIL.

The chain uses TRBV27 and TRBJ2-1; D is uncertain. This CDR3 comprises 14 residues. Trimming pared 2 bases from V and 4 bases from J, leaving 9 bases between. Per the germline V gene, CDR1 is MNHEY and CDR2 is SMNVEV (reference sequence). In DNA form, the CDR3 reads TGTGCCAGCAGTTTAGATGGCGGTTACAATGAGCAGTTCTTC. This sequence encodes CASSLDGGYNEQFF.

This clone appeared once. This sequence joins TRBV5-6 and TRBJ1-2, with no clear D. The germline gives CDR1 SGHDT, CDR2 YYEEEE. V shed 0 bases and J shed 4 bases, with 16 bases lying between them. CDR3 length: 16 amino acids. The CDR3 bases are TGTGCCAGCAGCTTGGGGTCAGGCTTCCAGCCCTATGGCTACACCTTC. This sequence encodes CASSLGSGFQPYGYTF. The full variable domain, in which reference TRBV5-6 and TRBJ1-2 provide the parts outside the CDR3, is DAGVTQSPTHLIKTRGQQVTLRCSPKSGHDTVSWYQQALGQGPQFIFQYYEEEERQRGNFPDRFSGHQFPNYSSELNVNALLLGDSALYLCASSLGSGFQPYGYTFGSGTRLTVV.

Concerning this clone: The identical CDR3 is also encoded by other nucleotide sequences in the sample. The chain recombines TRBV4-2 with TRBJ1-6; D remains unclear. In germline, CDR1 is LGHNA, CDR2 YNFKEQ. Trimming took off 2 bases at V and 10 bases at J, with 24 bases between the two ends. The length of the CDR3 is 18 residues. CDR3 sequence: CASSQPSVRGDEGSPLHF. DNA for the CDR3: TGTGCCAGCAGCCAACCCTCCGTACGCGGGGATGAAGGATCACCCCTCCACTTT.

This chain joins TRBV6-4 and TRBJ1-2, with 7 bases aligning to TRBD1. The germline V gene has CDR1 MRHNA and CDR2 SNTAGT. Trimming removed 0 bases from V and 9 bases from J; junction bases left unmatched: 7. The CDR3 consists of 14 residues. CDR3 amino acids: CASSDSRDSIRYTF. CDR3 bases: TGTGCCAGCAGTGACTCTCGGGACAGTATCCGCTACACCTTC.

J is TRBJ1-4 and V is TRBV30, with 8 positions matching TRBD1. V shed 2 bases and J 8 bases; nucleotides not matched to a gene: 10. Germline V gives CDR1 GTSNPN, CDR2 SVGIG (reference sequence). This CDR3 is built from 15 residues. The chain's CDR3 is CAWSRQQGDEEKLFF. CDR3 in DNA: TGTGCCTGGAGTCGACAACAGGGGGATGAAGAAAAACTGTTTTTT.

The chain uses TRBV15 and TRBJ2-7; D may be TRBD1 (6 bases). Germline V CDR1 and CDR2: LNHNV, YYDKDF (reference sequence). CDR3 length: 14 residues. The V end lost 3 bases, the J end lost 2 bases, and 11 bases lay between the germline ends. CDR3 residues: CATSSFDRTYEQYF. The CDR3 coding sequence is TGTGCCACCAGCAGCTTCGACAGGACCTACGAGCAGTACTTC. Complete variable domain (other parts from reference TRBV15 and TRBJ2-7): DAMVIQNPRYQVTQFGKPVTLSCSQTLNHNVMYWYQQKSSQAPKLLFHYYDKDFNNEADTPDNFQSRRPNTSFCFLDIRSPGLGDTAMYLCATSSFDRTYEQYFGPGTRLTVT.

The V and J genes are TRBV10-3 and TRBJ2-7, with D possibly matching TRBD2 (5 bases). Trimming stripped 5 bases from V and 0 bases from J, with 20 bases between. The CDR3 runs to 17 residues. Looked up from germline, CDR1 is ENHRY and CDR2 is SYGVKD. DNA of the CDR3: TGTGCCATCAGTCAAGGGCTCCTTAGCGTGAGCTCCTACGAGCAGTACTTC. Amino acid sequence: CAISQGLLSVSSYEQYF.

The V and J genes are TRBV7-3 and TRBJ2-7, with 7 bases matching TRBD2. This CDR3 contains 15 residues. J gave up 1 base and V 1 base, and 4 bases lay outside the gene matches. Germline-derived CDR1 and CDR2 are SGHTA and FQGTGA. The CDR3 nucleotides are TGTGCCAGCAGCTTAAGCGGGGGTACGTCCTACGAGCAGTACTTC. Its translation: CASSLSGGTSYEQYF.

The rearrangement links TRBV13 to TRBJ1-1; TRBD1 matches at 7 bases. V lost 7 bases to trimming and J lost 5 bases; unmatched junction nucleotides: 4. The CDR3 extends over 12 amino acids. Germline assignment: CDR1 PRHDT and CDR2 FYEKMQ (reference sequence). The CDR3: CASTPQGTEAFF. CDR3 DNA sequence: TGTGCCAGCACCCCACAGGGGACTGAAGCTTTCTTT.

The chain uses TRBV19 and TRBJ1-1; TRBD1 is a possible D gene (5 bases). V was shortened by 6 bases and J by 5 bases, with 16 bases between the two germline ends. Germline V lookup: CDR1 LNHDA, CDR2 SQIVND (reference sequence). The CDR3 sequence is 14 residues long. The CDR3 bases are TGTGCCAGTAGGGAGGGACGGATAACTACTGAAGCTTTCTTT. This sequence encodes CASREGRITTEAFF.

This clone was seen a single time. The chain combines TRBV27 with TRBJ1-5; the match to TRBD1 covers 7 bases. The CDR3 runs 19 residues. V lost 5 bases and J lost 4; bases outside the gene matches: 20. In germline, CDR1 is MNHEY, CDR2 SMNVEV (reference sequence). CDR3 in DNA: TGTGCCAGCAGTGTACGCCGGGACAGCGAACCTCATCTGAATCAGCCCCAGCATTTT. Translated, it gives CASSVRRDSEPHLNQPQHF.

The J gene is TRBJ2-2, the V gene TRBV9; D uncertain. Germline V gene sequence: CDR1 SGDLS, CDR2 YYNGEE. This CDR3 contains 16 residues. V lost 0 bases and J lost 2, with 11 bases in between. The CDR3 protein is CASSVEVTPNTGELFF. The CDR3 coding sequence is TGTGCCAGCAGCGTAGAGGTGACACCTAACACCGGGGAGCTGTTTTTT. Full variable domain (remainder filled in from reference TRBV9 and TRBJ2-2): DSGVTQTPKHLITATGQRVTLRCSPRSGDLSVYWYQQSLDQGLQFLIQYYNGEERAKGNILERFSAQQFPDLHSELNLSSLELGDSALYFCASSVEVTPNTGELFFGEGSRLTVL.

The chain has TRBV28 and TRBJ2-1, with a possible D match to TRBD1 (5 bases). Trimming stripped 10 bases from V and 1 base from J, with 8 bases between. From germline, CDR1 is MDHEN and CDR2 SYDVKM. This CDR3 spans 12 amino acids. The CDR3 DNA is TGTGCCACCCAGGGTTCCTACAATGAGCAGTTCTTC. It codes for CATQGSYNEQFF. Drawing the rest from reference TRBV28 and TRBJ2-1, the complete variable domain is DVKVTQSSRYLVKRTGEKVFLECVQDMDHENMFWYRQDPGLGLRLIYFSYDVKMKEKGDIPEGYSVSREKKERFSLILESASTNQTSMYLCATQGSYNEQFFGPGTRLTVL.

The chain employs TRBV7-9 and TRBJ1-2; 9 bases line up with TRBD1. The length of the CDR3 is 15 residues. The junction had 7 bases not matched to a gene; V was cut back by 1 base and J by 7 bases. CDR1 is SEHNR and CDR2 is FQNEAQ in the germline V gene (reference sequence). The CDR3 DNA sequence: TGTGCCAGCAGCTTAGTGGGGACAGGGCCGGCTGGCTACACCTTC. Residues: CASSLVGTGPAGYTF. Full variable domain (rest looked up from reference TRBV7-9 and TRBJ1-2): DTGVSQNPRHKITKRGQNVTFRCDPISEHNRLYWYRQTLGQGPEFLTYFQNEAQLEKSRLLSDRFSAERPKGSFSTLEIQRTEQGDSAMYLCASSLVGTGPAGYTFGSGTRLTVV.

This sequence joins TRBV7-2 and TRBJ2-2, with TRBD1 matching 7 bases. Germline V gives CDR1 SGHTA, CDR2 FQGNSA. With 9 bases clipped from V and 2 bases from J, the junction kept 6 bases outside the gene matches. The CDR3 contains 14 residues. CDR3 region: CARADRLNTGELFF. The CDR3 DNA reads TGTGCCAGAGCGGACAGGCTCAACACCGGGGAGCTGTTTTTT.

The chain recombines TRBV7-4 with TRBJ1-2; TRBD1 matches at 7 bases. This CDR3 has 15 residues. Losses at the gene ends were 5 bases for V and 0 bases for J; bases not matched to a gene: 6. Germline V gene lookup returns CDR1 SGHVT and CDR2 SQSDAQ. The CDR3 bases are TGTGCCAGCAGCAAGACAGGGTTGTCTAACTATGGCTACACCTTC. Protein sequence: CASSKTGLSNYGYTF.

The gene calls are TRBV14 and TRBJ2-1; the D gene is possibly TRBD2 (6 bases). V shed 2 bases and J shed 8 bases, with 13 bases lying between them. CDR1 is SGHDN and CDR2 is FVKESK in the germline V gene. The CDR3 is made up of 14 amino acids. DNA for the CDR3: TGTGCCAGCAGCCAATCGGAGGGGCTAGATGAGCAGTTCTTC. Residues: CASSQSEGLDEQFF.

The rearrangement joins TRBV6-5 to TRBJ2-1; TRBD1 might be the D (5 bases). This CDR3 is 15 amino acids long. Between the trimmed V and J ends, which lost 8 bases and 3 bases, there was a span of 17 bases. The germline V gene has CDR1 MNHEY and CDR2 SVGAGI. CDR3 sequence reads: CASATGGDHYNEQFF. CDR3 in DNA: TGTGCCAGCGCCACAGGCGGTGACCACTACAATGAGCAGTTCTTC.

This clone was detected once. This sequence joins TRBV15 and TRBJ1-5; no definite D call. The V gene's germline CDR1 is LNHNV and CDR2 YYDKDF (reference sequence). Trimming took 1 base from V and 6 from J, leaving 16 bases between them. The CDR3 covers 16 residues. The CDR3 DNA reads as TGTGCCACCAGCAGAGGGGGAGGAACGGTTTTTCAGCCCCAGCATTTT. Its protein is CATSRGGGTVFQPQHF.

This clone occurred a few times. The chain links TRBV7-2 to TRBJ1-6; possibly TRBD1 for D (6 bases). V dropped 3 bases and J dropped 7 bases, with 13 bases sitting between them. Germline V lookup: CDR1 SGHTA, CDR2 FQGNSA. The CDR3 is 15 amino acids. The DNA for the CDR3 is TGTGCCAGCAGCTTCAGAACAGGGAAGAATTCACCCCTCCACTTT. It is translated as CASSFRTGKNSPLHF.

A single count supports this clone. J is TRBJ2-7 and V is TRBV9; 8 positions match TRBD1. V lost 4 bases to trimming and J lost 5 bases; unmatched junction nucleotides: 8. The CDR3 is 14 residues long. Per germline, CDR1 SGDLS and CDR2 YYNGEE. The CDR3 nucleotides read TGTGCCAGCAGCTCCCGACAGGGGCCACACGAGCAGTACTTC. This translates into CASSSRQGPHEQYF.

The gene calls are TRBV15 and TRBJ2-7; no clear D gene. CDR1 and CDR2 from the germline V gene are LNHNV and YYDKDF (reference sequence). The germline V and J ends were trimmed by 3 bases and 0 bases, with 15 bases remaining between them. The CDR3 contains 16 residues. The chain's CDR3 is CATSSGWSRSSYEQYF. The DNA of the CDR3 is TGTGCCACCAGCAGTGGTTGGAGTCGATCCTCCTACGAGCAGTACTTC. The full variable domain, completed using reference TRBV15 and TRBJ2-7, is DAMVIQNPRYQVTQFGKPVTLSCSQTLNHNVMYWYQQKSSQAPKLLFHYYDKDFNNEADTPDNFQSRRPNTSFCFLDIRSPGLGDTAMYLCATSSGWSRSSYEQYFGPGTRLTVT.

Only one count was recorded for this clone. The gene calls are TRBV6-5 and TRBJ2-2; TRBD2 matches at 8 bases. This CDR3 contains 15 residues. The germline CDR1 and CDR2 sequences are MNHEY and SVGAGI. The V gene end was trimmed by 2 bases and the J gene end by 7 bases; junction bases not matched to a gene: 6. For the CDR3, the DNA is TGTGCCAGCAGTTACCTCGGGGGGGATCACGGGGAGCTGTTTTTT. It yields the protein CASSYLGGDHGELFF.

The chain employs TRBV7-2 and TRBJ1-5; D not certain. V lost 3 bases and J lost 7, with 13 bases in between. Looked up from germline, CDR1 is SGHTA and CDR2 is FQGNSA. This CDR3 has 14 amino acids. CDR3 residues: CASSFSLAEQPQHF. The CDR3 bases are TGTGCCAGCAGCTTCAGTCTTGCAGAACAGCCCCAGCATTTT.